These 32 T cell receptor beta chains originate from one sample sequenced in a study of cytomegalovirus exposure and HLA in healthy donors. 60 Vbeta and 13 Jbeta primers were used in PCR. Some clones are missing from TCRdb's copy, which holds only in-frame ones; the method was immunoSEQ multiplex PCR. The data hold some 120,000 clones, with about 80% observed a single time. The sample taken for sequencing was PBMCs. The receptors originated from a man in his forties in good health and CMV-seronegative.

The J gene is TRBJ2-1, the V gene TRBV2, with 9 positions matching TRBD2. The ends lost 11 bases at V and 9 bases at J; junction bases unmatched: 14. The CDR3 length is 14 residues. Looked up from germline, CDR1 is SNHLY and CDR2 is FYNNEI. The CDR3 sequence is CAGNSGGPGAEQFF. CDR3 nucleotide sequence: TGTGCCGGCAATAGCGGGGGACCGGGGGCTGAGCAGTTCTTC.

V is TRBV5-1 and J is TRBJ1-4, with no clear D. V lost 4 bases and J 8 bases, leaving 18 bases between the germline ends. Germline assignment: CDR1 SGHRS and CDR2 YFSETQ. This CDR3 is built from 15 residues. The CDR3, as DNA: TGCGCCAGCAGCCCAACTCCCCGTAGTGAAGAAAAACTGTTTTTT. It codes for CASSPTPRSEEKLFF. The full variable domain, with the rest looked up from reference TRBV5-1 and TRBJ1-4, is KAGVTQTPRYLIKTRGQQVTLSCSPISGHRSVSWYQQTPGQGLQFLFEYFSETQRNKGNFPGRFSGRQFSNSRSEMNVSTLELGDSALYLCASSPTPRSEEKLFFGSGTQLSVL.

The J gene is TRBJ1-2, the V gene TRBV19; the D gene is possibly TRBD1 (6 bases). CDR3 length: 14 amino acids. Germline CDR1 is LNHDA and CDR2 is SQIVND (reference sequence). With 2 bases removed from V and 7 bases from J, the gap between germline ends came to 14 bases. Here the CDR3 reads CASSIQGPPGGYTF. For the CDR3, the DNA is TGTGCCAGTAGTATACAGGGGCCTCCGGGTGGCTACACCTTC.

CDR3 protein: CAISESGGLAGSEQYF. CDR3 nucleotide sequence: TGTGCCATCAGTGAGTCGGGGGGACTAGCGGGTTCCGAGCAGTACTTC. The V call is TRBV10-3, the J call TRBJ2-7, with 12 bases matching TRBD2. Germline V gene data show CDR1 as ENHRY and CDR2 as SYGVKD. The CDR3 is 16 residues long. Losses at the gene ends were 0 bases for V and 6 bases for J; bases not matched to a gene: 6.

A few counts support this clone. Lacking the conserved final phenylalanine or tryptophan, this CDR3 likely reflects a read error. No DNA is shown, since the ends of the CDR3 on it are uncertain; the CDR3 is the one TCRdb lists. The chain links TRBV9 to TRBJ1-1; TRBD1, as called in the table, went unchecked against the DNA. The CDR3 is 15 residues long, counting both termini. Germline CDR1 is SGDLS and CDR2 is YYNGEE. This chain's CDR3 is CASSVAGTGNTEALV.

V usage is TRBV5-1 and J usage is TRBJ1-3; TRBD1 aligns across 7 bases. This CDR3 is built from 16 residues. Per germline, CDR1 SGHRS and CDR2 YFSETQ. V trimming: 3 bases; J trimming: 2 bases; junction bases outside the gene matches: 8. CDR3 nucleotides: TGCGCCAGCAGCTCCGACAGGGTGGTTGCTGGAAACACCATATATTTT. This sequence encodes CASSSDRVVAGNTIYF.

The gene calls are TRBV2 and TRBJ2-5, with 10 positions matching TRBD1. Germline-derived CDR1 and CDR2 are SNHLY and FYNNEI. CDR3 length equals 14 residues. Trimming removed 6 bases from V and 6 bases from J; junction bases left unmatched: 7. CDR3 sequence reads: CASSVDRGEQTQYF. Written as DNA, the CDR3 is TGTGCCAGCAGCGTGGACAGGGGGGAACAGACCCAGTACTTC.

The chain combines TRBV29-1 with TRBJ1-2; 7 nucleotides align to TRBD1. CDR3 size: 13 residues. J gave up 6 bases and V 6 bases, and 10 bases lay outside the gene matches. CDR1 is SQVTM, CDR2 ANQGSEA, per germline. This CDR3 reads CSVATGSPNGYTF. CDR3 bases: TGCAGCGTAGCGACAGGGTCCCCTAATGGCTACACCTTC. Filled out from reference TRBV29-1 and TRBJ1-2, the complete variable domain reads SAVISQKPSRDICQRGTSLTIQCQVDSQVTMMFWYRQQPGQSLTLIATANQGSEATYESGFVIDKFPISRPNLTFSTLTVSNMSPEDSSIYLCSVATGSPNGYTFGSGTRLTVV.

The rearrangement joins TRBV19 to TRBJ1-3; D is undetermined. This CDR3 is built from 13 residues. Trimming took off 6 bases at V and 0 bases at J, with 6 bases between the two ends. Germline-derived CDR1 and CDR2 are LNHDA and SQIVND (reference sequence). The chain's CDR3 is CASSSFSGNTIYF. The CDR3 DNA reads TGTGCCAGTAGCTCCTTCTCTGGAAACACCATATATTTT.

With respect to this clone: At the DNA level, this CDR3 is encoded by other sequences in the same sample as well. The CDR3, as DNA: TGTGCCAGCAGCTTGGGACTAGCGGTTTCCTACAATGAGCAGTTCTTC. It translates to CASSLGLAVSYNEQFF. The rearrangement uses TRBV7-3 and TRBJ2-1; 11 nucleotides agree with TRBD2. The J segment lost 1 base and the V segment lost 3 bases, leaving 2 bases of the junction unmatched. CDR1 and CDR2 from the germline V gene are SGHTA and FQGTGA. The CDR3 sequence is 16 residues long.

Only one count was recorded for this clone. The J gene is TRBJ1-2, the V gene TRBV19; 10 positions match TRBD1. The CDR3 consists of 16 residues. Germline CDR1 LNHDA, CDR2 SQIVND (reference sequence). Trimming at V came to 6 bases and at J to 3 bases, leaving 10 bases not matched to a gene. CDR3 DNA: TGTGCCAGTAGCGGGACAGGGGACTTTGAGGACTATGGCTACACCTTC. Its protein is CASSGTGDFEDYGYTF. Drawing the rest from reference TRBV19 and TRBJ1-2, the complete variable domain is DGGITQSPKYLFRKEGQNVTLSCEQNLNHDAMYWYRQDPGQGLRLIYYSQIVNDFQKGDIAEGYSVSREKKESFPLTVTSAQKNPTAFYLCASSGTGDFEDYGYTFGSGTRLTVV.

The chain has TRBV27 and TRBJ1-1; perhaps TRBD1 as D (5 bases). The ends were cut back, 0 bases at V and 4 bases at J, with 12 bases in the middle. This CDR3 is built from 15 residues. CDR1 and CDR2 from the germline V gene are MNHEY and SMNVEV (reference sequence). The CDR3, as DNA: TGTGCCAGCAGTTTATCAAAAGGGGTGGTCACTGAAGCTTTCTTT. Translation gives CASSLSKGVVTEAFF.

V gene TRBV6-1 combines with J gene TRBJ2-2; no clear D gene. Germline assignment: CDR1 MNHNS and CDR2 SASEGT. The germline V and J ends were trimmed by 2 bases and 2 bases, with 3 bases remaining between them. The CDR3 is made up of 13 amino acids. CDR3 in amino acids: CASSEHNTGELFF. In DNA, the CDR3 is TGTGCCAGCAGTGAACATAACACCGGGGAGCTGTTTTTT.

The chain couples TRBV6-1 to TRBJ2-5; D unresolved. Deletions cut 2 bases from V and 3 bases from J, with 7 bases between. The germline gives CDR1 MNHNS, CDR2 SASEGT. The CDR3 runs to 13 residues. The CDR3 DNA sequence: TGTGCCAGCAGTGAACCCCTCGAAGAGACCCAGTACTTC. It specifies CASSEPLEETQYF.

The chain joins TRBV2 to TRBJ2-5; no clear D gene. The germline V gene encodes CDR1 SNHLY and CDR2 FYNNEI. This CDR3 is 12 amino acids long. The ends were cut back, 3 bases at V and 4 bases at J, with 6 bases in the middle. CDR3 loop: CASSDLGETQYF. The DNA for the CDR3 is TGTGCCAGCAGTGACCTAGGAGAGACCCAGTACTTC.

This chain links TRBV5-6 with TRBJ2-6, with D possibly TRBD2 on 5 matching bases. The CDR3 totals 14 residues. Trimming took off 3 bases at V and 2 bases at J, with 6 bases between the two ends. Germline V lookup: CDR1 SGHDT, CDR2 YYEEEE. As DNA, the CDR3 is TGTGCCAGCAGCTGGGAGACTGGGGCCAACGTCCTGACTTTC. It codes for CASSWETGANVLTF.

This clone occurred a few times. The chain has TRBV6-1 and TRBJ1-5; 7 bases agree with TRBD1. The CDR3 length is 14 residues. J lost 5 bases, V lost 7 bases, and 8 bases had no gene match. Germline CDR1 MNHNS, CDR2 SASEGT. The CDR3 sequence is CASTVRQGDQPQHF. CDR3 in DNA: TGTGCCAGCACCGTTAGACAGGGTGATCAGCCCCAGCATTTT.

The chain links TRBV6-5 to TRBJ1-1; D uncertain. The germline CDR1 and CDR2 sequences are MNHEY and SVGAGI. V dropped 3 bases and J dropped 1 base, with 12 bases sitting between them. There are 15 residues in the CDR3. This chain's CDR3 is CASSYHRGTNTEAFF. The CDR3 bases are TGTGCCAGCAGTTATCATCGGGGTACGAACACTGAAGCTTTCTTT.

This chain uses TRBV9 with TRBJ1-4; D remains unclear. Trimming left V 0 bases short and J 0 bases short, with 6 bases between. The germline V gene encodes CDR1 SGDLS and CDR2 YYNGEE. This CDR3 spans 15 amino acids. CDR3 region: CASSVAGATNEKLFF. DNA of the CDR3: TGTGCCAGCAGCGTAGCCGGAGCAACTAATGAAAAACTGTTTTTT.

The chain links TRBV5-4 to TRBJ2-1; 8 bases map to TRBD2. The CDR3 totals 14 residues. Germline lookup yields CDR1 SGHNT and CDR2 YYREEE (reference sequence). The trim removed 4 bases at V and 9 bases at J, leaving 9 bases unmatched. CDR3 nucleotide sequence: TGTGCCAGCAGCCCCAGTGGCGGGGGGAGTGAGCAGTTCTTC. This encodes CASSPSGGGSEQFF. The full variable domain, its missing parts supplied by reference TRBV5-4 and TRBJ2-1, is ETGVTQSPTHLIKTRGQQVTLRCSSQSGHNTVSWYQQALGQGPQFIFQYYREEENGRGNFPPRFSGLQFPNYSSELNVNALELDDSALYLCASSPSGGGSEQFFGPGTRLTVL.

Concerning this clone itself: At the DNA level, this CDR3 is encoded by other sequences in the same sample as well. The chain uses TRBV5-1 and TRBJ1-1; no clear D. Trimming stripped 2 bases from V and 1 base from J, with 6 bases between. This CDR3 region has 13 residues. Germline V CDR1 and CDR2: SGHRS, YFSETQ. CDR3 in DNA: TGCGCCAGCAGCTTCGCAGAGAACACTGAAGCTTTCTTT. Translated, it gives CASSFAENTEAFF.

This sequence joins TRBV5-4 and TRBJ2-3; 9 nucleotides line up with TRBD1. The V gene end was trimmed by 6 bases and the J gene end by 3 bases; junction bases not matched to a gene: 5. The CDR3 contains 14 residues. Germline V gene lookup returns CDR1 SGHNT and CDR2 YYREEE (reference sequence). CDR3 sequence reads: CASTGTGRTDTQYF. The DNA for the CDR3 is TGTGCCAGCACCGGGACAGGGAGGACAGATACGCAGTATTTT. The full variable domain, in which reference TRBV5-4 and TRBJ2-3 provide the parts outside the CDR3, is ETGVTQSPTHLIKTRGQQVTLRCSSQSGHNTVSWYQQALGQGPQFIFQYYREEENGRGNFPPRFSGLQFPNYSSELNVNALELDDSALYLCASTGTGRTDTQYFGPGTRLTVL.

The chain links TRBV10-2 to TRBJ1-6; possible D gene TRBD1, 6 bases. Germline lookup yields CDR1 WSHSY and CDR2 SAAADI. The CDR3 covers 17 residues. Between the trimmed V and J ends, which lost 0 bases and 5 bases, there was a span of 14 bases. CDR3 sequence (DNA): TGCGCCAGCAGTGAGTCTCAGGGGCCCACGGATAATTCACCCCTCCACTTT. Residues: CASSESQGPTDNSPLHF.

The rearrangement links TRBV5-1 to TRBJ2-1; TRBD2 matches 10 bases. The junction had 10 bases not matched to a gene; V was cut back by 4 bases and J by 3 bases. Germline V lookup: CDR1 SGHRS, CDR2 YFSETQ. The CDR3 has 17 amino acids. The CDR3 is CASSVFSGGPLYNEQFF. The CDR3 coding sequence is TGCGCCAGCAGCGTATTTAGCGGGGGGCCCCTCTACAATGAGCAGTTCTTC.

This chain connects TRBV2 to TRBJ1-2; no clear D. The V end was cut by 5 bases, the J end by 5 bases, with 15 bases between. In germline, CDR1 is SNHLY, CDR2 FYNNEI. The CDR3 totals 14 residues. The CDR3 nucleotides are TGTGCCAGCAGTTTGCACGACGGGTCTTATGGCTACACCTTC. This codes for CASSLHDGSYGYTF.

The genes are TRBV6-5 and TRBJ2-7; a possible D gene is TRBD2 (5 bases). The germline V and J ends were trimmed by 5 bases and 4 bases, with 18 bases remaining between them. Germline CDR1 is MNHEY and CDR2 is SVGAGI. The CDR3 consists of 15 residues. CDR3 in amino acids: CASSTPGLSGYEQYF. The CDR3 nucleotides read TGTGCCAGCAGTACCCCAGGACTGAGTGGTTACGAGCAGTACTTC.

V is TRBV4-1 and J is TRBJ2-5, with 8 bases matching TRBD2. V shed 0 bases and J 5 bases; nucleotides not matched to a gene: 5. Per germline, CDR1 MGHRA and CDR2 YSYEKL. The CDR3 totals 15 residues. CDR3 DNA sequence: TGCGCCAGCAGCCAAGAGTTGCGGGGGGTTGAGACCCAGTACTTC. This encodes CASSQELRGVETQYF.

The V gene is TRBV14, the J gene TRBJ2-5; 7 nucleotides match TRBD2. The germline V gene has CDR1 SGHDN and CDR2 FVKESK. V gave up 2 bases and J gave up 5 bases; unmatched junction bases: 8. The CDR3 sequence is 15 residues long. The CDR3 coding sequence is TGTGCCAGCAGCCAACGACTAGCAGTATACGAGACCCAGTACTTC. Its protein is CASSQRLAVYETQYF.

This chain links TRBV9 with TRBJ2-7; no clear D. The V end was cut by 1 base, the J end by 3 bases, with 11 bases between. Germline loops: CDR1 SGDLS, CDR2 YYNGEE. The CDR3 totals 14 residues. The CDR3 DNA is TGTGCCAGCAGCGTACTGGCCACAAGCTACGAGCAGTACTTC. This gives the protein CASSVLATSYEQYF.

The V and J genes are TRBV30 and TRBJ1-2; 10 positions agree with TRBD1. The CDR3 has 16 residues. The germline V gene has CDR1 GTSNPN and CDR2 SVGIG (reference sequence). Unmatched junction bases numbered 11, after V lost 3 bases and J lost 4 bases. The CDR3 nucleotides read TGTGCCTGGAGGGGGACAGGGGCCTACCGCTTCTATGGCTACACCTTC. This translates into CAWRGTGAYRFYGYTF. Full variable domain (remainder filled in from reference TRBV30 and TRBJ1-2): SQTIHQWPATLVQPVGSPLSLECTVEGTSNPNLYWYRQAAGRGLQLLFYSVGIGQISSEVPQNLSASRPQDRQFILSSKKLLLSDSGFYLCAWRGTGAYRFYGYTFGSGTRLTVV.

The chain combines TRBV6-5 with TRBJ2-3, with 8 bases lining up with TRBD2. The CDR3 length is 16 residues. The trim removed 2 bases at V and 8 bases at J, leaving 12 bases unmatched. CDR1 and CDR2 (germline): MNHEY, SVGAGI. The CDR3: CASSYTQPGLARTQYF. The CDR3 coding sequence is TGTGCCAGCAGTTACACCCAACCCGGACTAGCTCGTACGCAGTATTTT.

This clone is a singleton in its sample. This chain uses TRBV9 with TRBJ1-3; possibly TRBD1 for D (6 bases). The germline V gene encodes CDR1 SGDLS and CDR2 YYNGEE. With 4 bases removed from V and 1 base from J, the gap between germline ends came to 12 bases. The length of the CDR3 is 15 residues. This CDR3 is CASSYRAESGNTIYF. CDR3 DNA sequence: TGTGCCAGCAGCTACAGGGCGGAGTCTGGAAACACCATATATTTT. Variable domain in full (rest from reference TRBV9 and TRBJ1-3): DSGVTQTPKHLITATGQRVTLRCSPRSGDLSVYWYQQSLDQGLQFLIQYYNGEERAKGNILERFSAQQFPDLHSELNLSSLELGDSALYFCASSYRAESGNTIYFGEGSWLTVV.